What follows are 32 T cell receptor beta chains derived from one specimen sequenced in a study of cytomegalovirus exposure and HLA in healthy donors. The PCR was carried out with 60 Vbeta primers and 13 Jbeta primers. Profiling relied on immunoSEQ multiplex PCR, and the TCRdb table lists in-frame clones only, not all of them. The data show 65,000 to 80,000 clones, under 85% seen once. Source material: PBMCs. Receptors originate from a woman in her thirties or forties in good health and CMV-seropositive.

This clone appeared a few times. The V gene is TRBV5-6, the J gene TRBJ2-5; 7 nucleotides match TRBD1. With V trimmed by 4 bases and J by 4 bases, 16 bases remained unmatched. This CDR3 spans 17 amino acids. In germline, CDR1 is SGHDT, CDR2 YYEEEE. The CDR3, as DNA: TGTGCCAGCAGCCCCCCCGGACAGGTCAAAGGTGGAGAGACCCAGTACTTC. This translates into CASSPPGQVKGGETQYF.

The rearrangement uses TRBV11-2 and TRBJ2-1; the match to TRBD2 covers 10 bases. Trimming took 6 bases from V and 7 from J; bases not matched to a gene: 21. There are 19 residues in the CDR3. The germline V gene has CDR1 SGHAT and CDR2 FQNNGV. This CDR3 is CASSSHTPLSGRAVNEQFF. The DNA for the CDR3 is TGTGCCAGCAGTTCCCATACCCCTCTCAGCGGGAGGGCCGTTAATGAGCAGTTCTTC. The variable domain in full, completed from reference TRBV11-2 and TRBJ2-1, reads EAGVAQSPRYKIIEKRQSVAFWCNPISGHATLYWYQQILGQGPKLLIQFQNNGVVDDSQLPKDRFSAERLKGVDSTLKIQPAKLEDSAVYLCASSSHTPLSGRAVNEQFFGPGTRLTVL.

CDR3 coding DNA: TGTGCCAGCAGCCAAAGTGATATCGGAGGCAGAGTAACAATGAACACTGAAGCTTTCTTT. It is translated as CASSQSDIGGRVTMNTEAFF. This chain uses TRBV14 with TRBJ1-1; D remains unclear. Between the trimmed V and J ends, which lost 2 bases and 0 bases, there was a span of 25 bases. The CDR3 has 20 amino acids. The germline V gene has CDR1 SGHDN and CDR2 FVKESK.

This chain connects TRBV2 to TRBJ1-5; 7 bases align to TRBD1. V dropped 5 bases and J dropped 4; count of bases not matched to a gene: 5. CDR1 and CDR2 from the germline V gene are SNHLY and FYNNEI. This CDR3 comprises 14 residues. This chain's CDR3 is CASSLDRRNQPQHF. The CDR3 region has the DNA TGTGCCAGCAGTCTGGACAGGAGGAATCAGCCCCAGCATTTT.

J is TRBJ2-7 and V is TRBV2; 8 bases are a match to TRBD1. The CDR3 has 17 residues. Germline values: CDR1 SNHLY, CDR2 FYNNEI. V was pared by 4 bases and J by 3 bases, with 14 bases of the junction left unmatched. The CDR3 sequence is CASSGNRDRIAFYEQYF. The DNA for the CDR3 is TGTGCCAGCAGTGGTAACAGGGACAGGATTGCTTTCTACGAGCAGTACTTC.

V gene TRBV2 combines with J gene TRBJ1-4; 7 bases fit TRBD1. The V and J ends lost 7 bases and 7 bases, in that order; junction bases with no gene match: 6. CDR1 and CDR2 (germline): SNHLY, FYNNEI. This CDR3 is built from 13 residues. The CDR3 nucleotides are TGTGCCAGCAAGGGACAGCTTCCTGAAAAACTGTTTTTT. Its translation is CASKGQLPEKLFF.

This clone has only one observation. V gene TRBV5-6 combines with J gene TRBJ2-1; perhaps TRBD2 as D (5 bases). V gave up 4 bases and J gave up 7 bases, with 21 bases separating them. CDR1 and CDR2 (germline): SGHDT, YYEEEE. The CDR3 sequence is 16 residues long. CDR3 amino acids: CASSPEPTTIRNEQFF. The CDR3 bases are TGTGCCAGCAGCCCCGAGCCTACGACTATTCGTAATGAGCAGTTCTTC.

This clone was seen only a few times. This chain uses TRBV6-5 with TRBJ2-7; weak D call: TRBD1 (6 bases). The CDR3 consists of 14 residues. V was pared by 5 bases and J by 3 bases, with 14 bases between. Germline assignment: CDR1 MNHEY and CDR2 SVGAGI. This chain's CDR3 is CASSRTTGNYEQYF. As DNA, the CDR3 is TGTGCCAGCAGTCGAACCACAGGGAACTACGAGCAGTACTTC.

This chain connects TRBV6-1 to TRBJ2-7, with TRBD2 matching 8 bases. CDR3 length: 14 amino acids. Germline assignment: CDR1 MNHNS and CDR2 SASEGT. V trimming: 8 bases; J trimming: 2 bases; junction bases outside the gene matches: 8. As DNA, the CDR3 is TGTGCCAGCTTAAGGCTAGCGGGCCCCTACGAGCAGTACTTC. Translated: CASLRLAGPYEQYF.

The J gene is TRBJ2-7, the V gene TRBV27; perhaps TRBD1 as D (6 bases). Trimming took off 4 bases at V and 9 bases at J, with 19 bases between the two ends. Germline assignment: CDR1 MNHEY and CDR2 SMNVEV (reference sequence). CDR3 length: 14 amino acids. Here the CDR3 reads CASSSGTNSVGQYF. The CDR3 nucleotides read TGTGCCAGCAGTTCCGGGACAAATAGCGTTGGGCAGTACTTC.

The chain combines TRBV25-1 with TRBJ1-4; TRBD1 aligns across 7 bases. Germline V gene sequence: CDR1 MGHDK, CDR2 SYGVNS. The CDR3 loop spans 16 amino acids. Unmatched junction bases numbered 11, after V lost 3 bases and J lost 7 bases. In nucleotides, the CDR3 is TGTGCCAGCAGTGATGAATCCCGACAGGGCGGTGAAAAACTGTTTTTT. Protein sequence: CASSDESRQGGEKLFF.

V and J are TRBV5-1 and TRBJ2-3; 10 bases match TRBD2. The trim removed 2 bases at V and 7 bases at J, leaving 13 bases unmatched. The CDR3 runs to 17 residues. Germline CDR1 and CDR2: SGHRS and YFSETQ. The CDR3 reads CASSFGSSGGFLNTQYF. The CDR3 region has the DNA TGCGCCAGCAGCTTCGGTAGTAGCGGGGGGTTTTTGAATACGCAGTATTTT.

This sequence joins TRBV5-4 and TRBJ1-2; D unresolved. CDR1 and CDR2 from the germline V gene are SGHNT and YYREEE (reference sequence). CDR3 size: 16 residues. Trimming cost V 4 bases and J 1 base, with 17 bases left between them. CDR3 bases: TGTGCCAGCAGCCGGTTCGGAACAGCGGATAACTATGGCTACACCTTC. This gives the protein CASSRFGTADNYGYTF.

The chain couples TRBV29-1 to TRBJ2-7, with D possibly TRBD1 on 6 matching bases. V lost 6 bases and J 3 bases, leaving 12 bases between the germline ends. The CDR3 consists of 12 residues. The germline CDR1 and CDR2 sequences are SQVTM and ANQGSEA. The CDR3 bases are TGCAGCGTGCCGGGACAAGGCTACGAGCAGTACTTC. Translation: CSVPGQGYEQYF.

This chain joins TRBV9 and TRBJ1-5; D gene uncertain. V was pared by 2 bases and J by 7 bases, with 13 bases between. This CDR3 spans 14 amino acids. Germline V gene sequence: CDR1 SGDLS, CDR2 YYNGEE. CDR3: CASSVGGFGQPQHF. The DNA of the CDR3 is TGTGCCAGCAGCGTTGGAGGTTTTGGGCAGCCCCAGCATTTT.

The rearrangement uses TRBV7-7 and TRBJ2-3, with 9 positions matching TRBD2. The CDR3 is made up of 15 amino acids. Germline-derived CDR1 and CDR2 are SSHAT and FNYEAQ (reference sequence). The ends lost 0 bases at V and 4 bases at J; junction bases unmatched: 2. The CDR3: CASSLAAGGPDTQYF. As DNA, the CDR3 is TGTGCCAGCAGCTTAGCTGCGGGGGGGCCAGATACGCAGTATTTT.

This chain joins TRBV25-1 and TRBJ1-1, with a possible D match to TRBD1 (5 bases). Germline V CDR1 and CDR2: MGHDK, SYGVNS. The CDR3 length is 13 residues. V was clipped by 6 bases and J by 6 bases, with 14 bases between them. CDR3 residues: CASSYQGRPEAFF. The CDR3 DNA reads as TGTGCCAGCAGCTATCAGGGTAGACCTGAAGCTTTCTTT.

The chain's CDR3 is CASSSPTSFDEQFF. The CDR3 DNA reads TGTGCCAGCAGTTCCCCGACTAGTTTCGATGAGCAGTTCTTC. V is TRBV2 and J is TRBJ2-1, with a weak D call TRBD2 (6 bases). This CDR3 spans 14 amino acids. The V gene lost 5 bases and the J gene lost 8 bases, with 16 bases spanning the gap. Per germline, CDR1 SNHLY and CDR2 FYNNEI.

The rearrangement links TRBV14 to TRBJ2-7, with D possibly matching TRBD2 (7 bases). CDR3 length: 14 amino acids. CDR1 and CDR2 from the germline V gene are SGHDN and FVKESK. V was trimmed by 4 bases and J by 6 bases, leaving 16 bases between them. The CDR3 sequence: CASSPRAGAAEQYF. CDR3 bases: TGTGCCAGCAGCCCCCGGGCGGGGGCGGCCGAGCAGTACTTC.

The chain joins TRBV5-6 to TRBJ1-2; D remains unclear. Trimming shortened V by 1 base and J by 7 bases, and 11 bases separated the two germline ends. Germline-derived CDR1 and CDR2 are SGHDT and YYEEEE. This CDR3 has 13 amino acids. The CDR3 protein is CASSLNAGGGYTF. CDR3 nucleotide sequence: TGTGCCAGCAGCTTGAACGCGGGAGGTGGCTACACCTTC.

V and J are TRBV4-2 and TRBJ2-3, with 15 bases fitting TRBD2. Germline loops: CDR1 LGHNA, CDR2 YNFKEQ. V trimming: 3 bases; J trimming: 1 base; junction bases outside the gene matches: 5. This CDR3 contains 18 residues. The CDR3 reads CASSHGLAGGPGTDTQYF. For the CDR3, the DNA is TGTGCCAGCAGCCATGGACTAGCGGGGGGGCCAGGCACAGATACGCAGTATTTT.

The count of this clone is one. This sequence joins TRBV30 and TRBJ2-2; no firm D call. CDR3 length equals 13 residues. Between the trimmed V and J ends, which lost 3 bases and 3 bases, there was a span of 8 bases. In germline, CDR1 is GTSNPN, CDR2 SVGIG (reference sequence). DNA for the CDR3: TGTGCCTGGAGCGCGGCCGACACCGGGGAGCTGTTTTTT. Its translation is CAWSAADTGELFF. The whole variable domain, filled in from reference TRBV30 and TRBJ2-2, reads SQTIHQWPATLVQPVGSPLSLECTVEGTSNPNLYWYRQAAGRGLQLLFYSVGIGQISSEVPQNLSASRPQDRQFILSSKKLLLSDSGFYLCAWSAADTGELFFGEGSRLTVL.

This clone has just a few counts. V is TRBV2 and J is TRBJ1-2, with 9 bases identical to TRBD1. The CDR3 runs to 17 residues. Germline CDR1 SNHLY, CDR2 FYNNEI. V was pared by 3 bases and J by 2 bases, with 10 bases of the junction left unmatched. CDR3 nucleotide sequence: TGTGCCAGCAGTGAGTTTCCCCGGGACAGGGAGAACTATGGCTACACCTTC. Protein sequence: CASSEFPRDRENYGYTF.

This clone was counted only a few times. The rearrangement joins TRBV30 to TRBJ2-1; a weak D match, TRBD2 (5 bases). Germline CDR1 reads GTSNPN; CDR2 reads SVGIG (reference sequence). The CDR3 contains 13 residues. Trimming left V 0 bases short and J 10 bases short, with 13 bases between. CDR3 DNA sequence: TGTGCCTGGAGTGTCCTAGCCCCTCCAGAGCAGTTCTTC. Residues: CAWSVLAPPEQFF.

This clone was detected only a few times. The chain has TRBV25-1 and TRBJ1-4, with TRBD1 identical over 8 bases. CDR3 length: 14 residues. Per germline, CDR1 MGHDK and CDR2 SYGVNS. The V gene end was trimmed by 7 bases and the J gene end by 8 bases; junction bases not matched to a gene: 9. As DNA, the CDR3 is TGTGCCAGCACAGGCGACAGGGGTACGGAAAAACTGTTTTTT. Amino acids: CASTGDRGTEKLFF. Based on the CDR3 plus reference TRBV25-1 and TRBJ1-4, the full variable domain is EADIYQTPRYLVIGTGKKITLECSQTMGHDKMYWYQQDPGMELHLIHYSYGVNSTEKGDLSSESTVSRIRTEHFPLTLESARPSHTSQYLCASTGDRGTEKLFFGSGTQLSVL.

V gene TRBV6-1 combines with J gene TRBJ1-6; TRBD1 matches 8 bases. Germline V lookup: CDR1 MNHNS, CDR2 SASEGT. CDR3 length equals 17 residues. Trimming took 5 bases from V and 4 from J; bases not matched to a gene: 10. CDR3 DNA: TGTGCCAGCAGTCAAGTTGGGACAGGCCGTTATAATTCACCCCTCCACTTT. Translating it yields CASSQVGTGRYNSPLHF.

This chain links TRBV27 with TRBJ2-1; 8 bases map to TRBD2. The length of the CDR3 is 15 residues. The J segment lost 1 base and the V segment lost 4 bases, leaving 3 bases of the junction unmatched. Germline V gives CDR1 MNHEY, CDR2 SMNVEV (reference sequence). CDR3 amino acids: CASSSRGASYNEQFF. CDR3 coding DNA: TGTGCCAGCAGTTCGCGGGGGGCTTCCTACAATGAGCAGTTCTTC.

This clone was counted between two and nine times. The chain couples TRBV6-5 to TRBJ2-1; no firm D call. CDR1 MNHEY and CDR2 SVGAGI come from the germline V gene. The CDR3 length is 11 residues. The V gene lost 10 bases and the J gene lost 9 bases, with 13 bases spanning the gap. The CDR3, as DNA: TGTGCCACCTATTTGGGCCGTGAGCAGTTCTTC. Protein sequence: CATYLGREQFF.

J is TRBJ2-1 and V is TRBV5-1; 7 bases map to TRBD2. V trimming: 1 base; J trimming: 2 bases; junction bases outside the gene matches: 3. CDR3 length: 15 amino acids. Germline CDR1 SGHRS, CDR2 YFSETQ. CDR3 protein: CASSLRSGTYNEQFF. Here the CDR3 DNA reads TGCGCCAGCAGCTTGAGGAGCGGGACCTACAATGAGCAGTTCTTC.

The chain has TRBV29-1 and TRBJ1-2, with D possibly matching TRBD1 (6 bases). Trimming removed 3 bases at V and 4 bases at J, with 12 bases between. The germline V gene has CDR1 SQVTM and CDR2 ANQGSEA. The CDR3 length is 13 residues. CDR3 bases: TGCAGCGTTGATGCAGGGGACGCCTATGGCTACACCTTC. It codes for CSVDAGDAYGYTF.

This chain links TRBV5-4 with TRBJ1-5; perhaps TRBD1 as D (5 bases). CDR3 length equals 13 residues. The V and J ends lost 2 bases and 7 bases respectively, with 10 bases between them. Germline values: CDR1 SGHNT, CDR2 YYREEE (reference sequence). The CDR3: CASSFQGGQPQHF. The CDR3 DNA is TGTGCCAGCAGCTTCCAGGGAGGACAGCCCCAGCATTTT.

The V call is TRBV6-5, the J call TRBJ1-6, with D unclear. In germline, CDR1 is MNHEY, CDR2 SVGAGI. This CDR3 contains 15 residues. Trimming removed 10 bases at V and 3 bases at J, with 16 bases between. CDR3 amino acids: CATTEQINYNSPLHF. CDR3 in DNA: TGTGCCACAACGGAACAGATTAACTATAATTCACCCCTCCACTTT.